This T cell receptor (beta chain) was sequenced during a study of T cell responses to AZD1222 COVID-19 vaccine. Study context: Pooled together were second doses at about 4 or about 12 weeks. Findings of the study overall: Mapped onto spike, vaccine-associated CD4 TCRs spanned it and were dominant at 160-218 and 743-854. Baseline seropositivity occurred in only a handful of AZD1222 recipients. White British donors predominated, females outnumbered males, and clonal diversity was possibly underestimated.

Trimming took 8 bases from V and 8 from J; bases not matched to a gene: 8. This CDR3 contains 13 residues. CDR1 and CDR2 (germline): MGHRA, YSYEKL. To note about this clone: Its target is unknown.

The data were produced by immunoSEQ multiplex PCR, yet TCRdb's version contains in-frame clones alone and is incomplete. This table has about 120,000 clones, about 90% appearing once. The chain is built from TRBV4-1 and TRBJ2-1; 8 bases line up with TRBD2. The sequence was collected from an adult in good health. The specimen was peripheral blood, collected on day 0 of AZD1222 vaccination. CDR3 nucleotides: TGCGCCAGCGCAACGGGAGGGCCCTATGAGCAGTTCTTC. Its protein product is CASATGGPYEQFF.